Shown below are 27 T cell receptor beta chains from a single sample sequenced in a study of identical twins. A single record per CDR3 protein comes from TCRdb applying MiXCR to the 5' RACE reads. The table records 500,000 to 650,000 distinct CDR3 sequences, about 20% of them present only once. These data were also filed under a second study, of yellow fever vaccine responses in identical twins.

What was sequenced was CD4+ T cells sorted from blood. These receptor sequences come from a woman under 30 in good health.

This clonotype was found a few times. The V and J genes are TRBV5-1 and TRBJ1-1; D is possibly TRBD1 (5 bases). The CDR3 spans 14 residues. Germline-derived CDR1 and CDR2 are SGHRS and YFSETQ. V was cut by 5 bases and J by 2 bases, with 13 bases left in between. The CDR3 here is CASSQPTENTEAFF. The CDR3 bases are TGCGCCAGCAGTCAGCCGACAGAAAACACTGAAGCTTTCTTT.

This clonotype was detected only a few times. In DNA, the CDR3 is TGTGCCAGAACCCCGCAGCCTCGTTGCGAGCAGTACGTC. Translating gives CARTPQPRCEQYV. The chain carries TRBV28 and TRBJ2-7, with unresolved D. The CDR3 runs to 13 residues. Germline CDR1 MDHEN, CDR2 SYDVKM. The V and J ends lost 9 bases and 6 bases respectively, with 18 bases between them.

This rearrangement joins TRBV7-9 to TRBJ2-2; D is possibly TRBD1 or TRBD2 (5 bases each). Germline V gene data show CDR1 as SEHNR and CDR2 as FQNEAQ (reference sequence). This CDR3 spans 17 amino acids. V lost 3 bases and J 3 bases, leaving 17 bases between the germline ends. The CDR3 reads CASSFDSIGGYTGELFF. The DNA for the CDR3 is TGTGCCAGCAGCTTCGACAGCATCGGAGGATACACCGGGGAGCTGTTTTTT.

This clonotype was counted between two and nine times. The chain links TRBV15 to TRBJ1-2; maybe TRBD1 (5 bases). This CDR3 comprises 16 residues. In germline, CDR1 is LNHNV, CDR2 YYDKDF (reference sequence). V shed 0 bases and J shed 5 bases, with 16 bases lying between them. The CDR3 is CATSRDQVSGRYGYTF. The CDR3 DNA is TGTGCCACCAGCAGAGATCAGGTGTCAGGGAGATATGGCTACACCTTC. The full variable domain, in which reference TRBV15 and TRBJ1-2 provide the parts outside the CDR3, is DAMVIQNPRYQVTQFGKPVTLSCSQTLNHNVMYWYQQKSSQAPKLLFHYYDKDFNNEADTPDNFQSRRPNTSFCFLDIRSPGLGDTAMYLCATSRDQVSGRYGYTFGSGTRLTVV.

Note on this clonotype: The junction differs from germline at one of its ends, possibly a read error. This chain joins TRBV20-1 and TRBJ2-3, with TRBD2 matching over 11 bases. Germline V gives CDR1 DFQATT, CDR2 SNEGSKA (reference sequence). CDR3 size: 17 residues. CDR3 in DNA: TGCTGTGCTAGACGAAATCTAGCGGGGGGTTTCGCAGATACGCAGTATTTT. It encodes CCARRNLAGGFADTQYF.

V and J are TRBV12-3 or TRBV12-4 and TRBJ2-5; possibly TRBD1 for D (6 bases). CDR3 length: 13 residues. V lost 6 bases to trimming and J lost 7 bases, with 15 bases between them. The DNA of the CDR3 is TGTGCCAGCAGGGAAACAGGGTTTGGGACCCAGTACTTC. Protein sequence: CASRETGFGTQYF.

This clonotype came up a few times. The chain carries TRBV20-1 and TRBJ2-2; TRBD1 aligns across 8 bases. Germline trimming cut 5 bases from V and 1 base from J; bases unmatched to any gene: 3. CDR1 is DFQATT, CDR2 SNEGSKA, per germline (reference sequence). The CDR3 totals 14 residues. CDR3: CSAGGTGNTGELFF. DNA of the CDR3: TGCAGTGCTGGAGGGACAGGGAACACCGGGGAGCTGTTTTTT.

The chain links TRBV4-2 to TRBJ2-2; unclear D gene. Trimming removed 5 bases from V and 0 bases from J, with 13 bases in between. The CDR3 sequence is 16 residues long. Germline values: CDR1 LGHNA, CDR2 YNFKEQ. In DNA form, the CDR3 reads TGTGCCAGCAGCGTCAACTGGCGGTCGAACACCGGGGAGCTGTTTTTT. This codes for CASSVNWRSNTGELFF.

The CDR3 spells CATSRDPKGGSEAFF. CDR3 coding DNA: TGTGCCACCAGCAGAGATCCCAAAGGAGGTTCTGAAGCTTTCTTT. The V gene is TRBV15, the J gene TRBJ1-1; D is unclear. The length of the CDR3 is 15 residues. Trimming took off 0 bases at V and 6 bases at J, with 14 bases between the two ends. Germline-derived CDR1 and CDR2 are LNHNV and YYDKDF (reference sequence).

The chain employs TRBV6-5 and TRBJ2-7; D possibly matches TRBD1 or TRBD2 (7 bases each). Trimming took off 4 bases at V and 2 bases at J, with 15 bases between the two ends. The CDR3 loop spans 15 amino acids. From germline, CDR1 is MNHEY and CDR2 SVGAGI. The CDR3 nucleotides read TGTGCCAGCAGTTCGGGGAGGGGGCGGACCTACGAGCAGTACGTC. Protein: CASSSGRGRTYEQYV.

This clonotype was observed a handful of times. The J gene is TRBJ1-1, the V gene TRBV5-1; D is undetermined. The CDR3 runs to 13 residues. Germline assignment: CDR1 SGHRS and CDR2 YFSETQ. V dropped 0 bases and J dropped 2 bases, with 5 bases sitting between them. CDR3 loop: CASSLVDNTEAFF. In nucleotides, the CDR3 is TGCGCCAGCAGCTTGGTTGATAACACTGAAGCTTTCTTT.

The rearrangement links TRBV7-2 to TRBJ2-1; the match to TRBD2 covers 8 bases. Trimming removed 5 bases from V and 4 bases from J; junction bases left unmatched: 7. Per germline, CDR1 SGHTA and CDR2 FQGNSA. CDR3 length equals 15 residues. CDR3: CASSLNSGVYNEQFF. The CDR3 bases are TGTGCCAGCAGCCTTAATAGCGGGGTATACAATGAGCAGTTCTTC.

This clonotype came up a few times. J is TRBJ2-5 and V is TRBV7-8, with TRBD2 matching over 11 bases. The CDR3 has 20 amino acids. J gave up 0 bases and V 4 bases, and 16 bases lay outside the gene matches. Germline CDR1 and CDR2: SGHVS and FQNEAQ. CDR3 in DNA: TGTGCCAGCAGCTATGACGAGAGGTGGGGGACTAGCGGAGACCAAGAGACCCAGTACTTC. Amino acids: CASSYDERWGTSGDQETQYF.

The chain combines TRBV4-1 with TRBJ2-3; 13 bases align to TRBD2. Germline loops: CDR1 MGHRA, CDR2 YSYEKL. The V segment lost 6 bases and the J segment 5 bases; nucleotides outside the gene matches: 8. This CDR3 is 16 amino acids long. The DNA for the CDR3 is TGCGCCAGCAGGAACATCGGGACTAGCGGGAAAGATACGCAGTATTTT. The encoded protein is CASRNIGTSGKDTQYF.

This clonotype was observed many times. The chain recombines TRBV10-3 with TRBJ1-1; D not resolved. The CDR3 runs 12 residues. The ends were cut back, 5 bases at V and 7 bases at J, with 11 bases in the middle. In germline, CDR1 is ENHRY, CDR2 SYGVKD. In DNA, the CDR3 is TGTGCCATCAGTCCGGCAGGCTATGAAGCTTTCTTT. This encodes CAISPAGYEAFF.

The CDR3 sequence: CASSLAHKGAYNEQFF. The CDR3 DNA reads as TGCGCCAGCAGCTTGGCCCATAAAGGGGCCTACAATGAGCAGTTCTTC. This chain joins TRBV5-1 and TRBJ2-1, with a tentative D call TRBD1 (5 bases). The CDR3 spans 16 residues. In germline, CDR1 is SGHRS, CDR2 YFSETQ. Trimming shortened V by 0 bases and J by 2 bases, and 12 bases separated the two germline ends.

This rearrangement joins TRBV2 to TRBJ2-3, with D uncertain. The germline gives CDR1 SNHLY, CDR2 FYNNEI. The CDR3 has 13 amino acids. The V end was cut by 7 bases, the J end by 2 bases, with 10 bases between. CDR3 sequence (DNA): TGTGCCAGCATAATAGGACCCACAGATACGCAGTATTTT. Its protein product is CASIIGPTDTQYF.

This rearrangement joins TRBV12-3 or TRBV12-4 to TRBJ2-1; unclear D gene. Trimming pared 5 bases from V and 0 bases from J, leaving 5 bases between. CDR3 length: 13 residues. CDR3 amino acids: CASSQSSYNEQFF. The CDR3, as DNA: TGTGCCAGCAGTCAGTCCTCCTACAATGAGCAGTTCTTC.

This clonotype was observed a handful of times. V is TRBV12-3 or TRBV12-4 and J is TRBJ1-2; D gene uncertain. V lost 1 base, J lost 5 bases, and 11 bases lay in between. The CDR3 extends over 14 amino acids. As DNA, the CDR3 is TGTGCCAGCAGTTTAGGGGCAACTCCGTATGGCTACACCTTC. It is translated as CASSLGATPYGYTF.

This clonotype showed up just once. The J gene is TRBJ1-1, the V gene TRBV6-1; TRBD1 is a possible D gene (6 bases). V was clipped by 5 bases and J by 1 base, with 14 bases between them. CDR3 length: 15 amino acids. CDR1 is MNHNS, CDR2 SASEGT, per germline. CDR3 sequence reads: CASSTLQGTNTEAFF. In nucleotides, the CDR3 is TGTGCCAGCAGTACCCTACAGGGCACGAACACTGAAGCTTTCTTT.

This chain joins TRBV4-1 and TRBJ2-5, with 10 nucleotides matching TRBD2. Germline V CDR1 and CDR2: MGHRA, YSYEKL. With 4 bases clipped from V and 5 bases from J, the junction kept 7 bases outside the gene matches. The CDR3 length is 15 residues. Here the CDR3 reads CASSPRTSGGETQYF. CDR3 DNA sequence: TGCGCCAGCAGCCCGAGGACTAGCGGAGGGGAGACCCAGTACTTC.

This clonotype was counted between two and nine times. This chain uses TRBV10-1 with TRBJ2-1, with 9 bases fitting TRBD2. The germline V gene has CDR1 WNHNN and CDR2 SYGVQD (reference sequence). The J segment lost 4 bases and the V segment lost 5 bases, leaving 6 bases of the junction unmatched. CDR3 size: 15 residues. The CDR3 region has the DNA TGCGCCAGCAGTCCGAGCGGGGGGCCATACAATGAGCAGTTCTTC. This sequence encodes CASSPSGGPYNEQFF.

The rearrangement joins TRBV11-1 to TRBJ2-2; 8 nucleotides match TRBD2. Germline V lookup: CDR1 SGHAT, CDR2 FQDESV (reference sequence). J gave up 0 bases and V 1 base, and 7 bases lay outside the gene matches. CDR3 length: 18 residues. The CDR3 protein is CASSLDAGGRSNTGELFF. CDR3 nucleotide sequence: TGTGCCAGCAGCTTAGACGCGGGGGGACGGTCGAACACCGGGGAGCTGTTTTTT.

The CDR3 sequence: CSDKRTGGCQPQHF. Written as DNA, the CDR3 is TGCAGCGATAAAAGGACAGGGGGTTGTCAGCCCCAGCATTTT. The V gene is TRBV29-1, the J gene TRBJ1-5, with 10 bases that match TRBD1. The V segment lost 7 bases and the J segment 6 bases; nucleotides outside the gene matches: 9. Germline-derived CDR1 and CDR2 are SQVTM and ANQGSEA. The CDR3 sequence is 14 residues long.

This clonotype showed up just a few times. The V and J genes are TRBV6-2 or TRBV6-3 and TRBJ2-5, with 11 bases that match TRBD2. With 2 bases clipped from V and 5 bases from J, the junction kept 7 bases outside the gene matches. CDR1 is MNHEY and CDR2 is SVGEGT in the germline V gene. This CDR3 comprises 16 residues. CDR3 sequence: CASSYGITSGGETQYF. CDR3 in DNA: TGTGCCAGCAGTTACGGGATTACTAGCGGGGGTGAGACCCAGTACTTC.

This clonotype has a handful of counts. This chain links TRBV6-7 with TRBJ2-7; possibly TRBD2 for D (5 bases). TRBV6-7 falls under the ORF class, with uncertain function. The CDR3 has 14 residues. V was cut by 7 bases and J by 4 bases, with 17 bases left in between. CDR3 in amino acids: CASNLERAPYEQYF. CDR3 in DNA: TGTGCCAGCAACCTAGAGAGGGCCCCTTACGAGCAGTACTTC.

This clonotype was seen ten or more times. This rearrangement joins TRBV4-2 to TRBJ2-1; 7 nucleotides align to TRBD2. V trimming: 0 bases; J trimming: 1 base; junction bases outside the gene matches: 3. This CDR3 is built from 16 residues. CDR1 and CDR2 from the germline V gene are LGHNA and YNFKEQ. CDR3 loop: CASSQDERGSYNEQFF. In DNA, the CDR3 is TGTGCCAGCAGCCAAGATGAGCGGGGTTCCTACAATGAGCAGTTCTTC.